The 30 T cell receptor beta chains below were found in one sample sequenced in a study of shared clonotypes between healthy human individuals. The method was immunoSEQ multiplex PCR; TCRdb's version includes in-frame clones alone and lacks a portion of them. The data hold fewer than 650,000 clones, with roughly four fifths observed a single time. Sequenced input: PBMCs. Receptors were obtained from a woman aged 40 to 50 in good health. Some clones in this sample may be carry-over from other donors' samples.

The rearrangement uses TRBV25-1 and TRBJ2-3; tentative D call: TRBD2 (5 bases). V shed 8 bases and J shed 4 bases, with 13 bases lying between them. Germline V CDR1 and CDR2: MGHDK, SYGVNS. This CDR3 is 13 amino acids long. The CDR3 is CASDFSGSDTQYF. The CDR3 DNA is TGTGCCAGCGATTTTTCGGGATCAGATACGCAGTATTTT.

The chain's CDR3 is CASSLWGVSGTTDTQYF. The CDR3, as DNA: TGTGCCAGCAGTTTATGGGGGGTTAGCGGGACCACAGATACGCAGTATTTT. The chain has TRBV27 and TRBJ2-3, with 8 bases lining up with TRBD2. The V and J ends lost 1 base and 2 bases, in that order; junction bases with no gene match: 8. The germline V gene encodes CDR1 MNHEY and CDR2 SMNVEV (reference sequence). CDR3 length: 17 amino acids.

The chain recombines TRBV2 with TRBJ2-1, with 13 nucleotides matching TRBD2. From germline, CDR1 is SNHLY and CDR2 FYNNEI. This CDR3 spans 16 amino acids. J was trimmed by 6 bases and V by 6 bases; bases with no gene match: 8. CDR3 amino acids: CASRQLAGGTINEQFF. As DNA, the CDR3 is TGTGCCAGCAGGCAACTAGCGGGAGGGACGATCAATGAGCAGTTCTTC.

This chain links TRBV28 with TRBJ2-2; tentative D call: TRBD2 (6 bases). V was pared by 0 bases and J by 2 bases, with 10 bases between. This CDR3 contains 16 residues. CDR1 MDHEN and CDR2 SYDVKM come from the germline V gene. The CDR3 sequence: CASSLWSGGNTGELFF. Written as DNA, the CDR3 is TGTGCCAGCAGTTTATGGTCCGGGGGAAACACCGGGGAGCTGTTTTTT.

A single count supports this clone. This chain joins TRBV30 and TRBJ2-7, with D uncertain. Germline CDR1 is GTSNPN and CDR2 is SVGIG (reference sequence). The CDR3 extends over 11 amino acids. Between the trimmed V and J ends, which lost 3 bases and 7 bases, there was a span of 10 bases. The CDR3: CAWSAPVEQYF. Here the CDR3 DNA reads TGTGCCTGGAGCGCCCCCGTGGAGCAGTACTTC.

As for this clone: Other DNA sequences from this sample encode an identical CDR3 as well. The chain recombines TRBV13 with TRBJ1-1, with D perhaps TRBD1 (6 bases). V dropped 4 bases and J dropped 8 bases, with 20 bases sitting between them. Per germline, CDR1 PRHDT and CDR2 FYEKMQ (reference sequence). The CDR3 loop spans 15 amino acids. CDR3 sequence (DNA): TGTGCCAGCAGCTCCTACGGGACACCCCCCCCCGAAGCTTTCTTT. Translated: CASSSYGTPPPEAFF.

The gene calls are TRBV11-2 and TRBJ2-1; no firm D call. The V end was cut by 7 bases, the J end by 6 bases, with 13 bases between. The CDR3 runs to 13 residues. Germline V gives CDR1 SGHAT, CDR2 FQNNGV. As DNA, the CDR3 is TGTGCCAGCAAGTATAGTGGTGTCAATGAGCAGTTCTTC. This translates into CASKYSGVNEQFF.

The V and J genes are TRBV19 and TRBJ1-1; D may be TRBD1 (5 bases). This CDR3 has 14 residues. CDR1 is LNHDA and CDR2 is SQIVND in the germline V gene (reference sequence). The V and J ends lost 6 bases and 3 bases respectively, with 14 bases between them. The CDR3 coding sequence is TGTGCCAGTAGCCCGAGGGGAGGGGACACTGAAGCTTTCTTT. This codes for CASSPRGGDTEAFF.

The J gene is TRBJ2-1, the V gene TRBV2, with D tentatively TRBD2 (5 bases). Trimming took off 4 bases at V and 10 bases at J, with 17 bases between the two ends. The CDR3 totals 14 residues. CDR1 and CDR2 from the germline V gene are SNHLY and FYNNEI. The CDR3 DNA reads as TGTGCCAGCAGTGGACTACGTGGGGTCGGGGAGCAGTTCTTC. Protein: CASSGLRGVGEQFF.

The V gene is TRBV9, the J gene TRBJ2-5; the match to TRBD1 covers 7 bases. The J call may be wrong; the DNA end is better matched by TRBJ2-7. Germline CDR1 reads SGDLS; CDR2 reads YYNGEE. CDR3 length: 14 amino acids. The CDR3: CASGRQGDLYEQYF. The CDR3 nucleotides read TGTGCCAGCGGGCGCCAGGGGGACCTCTACGAGCAGTACTTC.

The chain carries TRBV5-4 and TRBJ2-1; TRBD2 agrees at 8 bases. This CDR3 comprises 15 residues. The V segment lost 2 bases and the J segment 7 bases; nucleotides outside the gene matches: 8. Germline loops: CDR1 SGHNT, CDR2 YYREEE (reference sequence). CDR3 nucleotide sequence: TGTGCCAGCAGCTTTAAGCGGCGGGAGGTGAATGAGCAGTTCTTC. Protein product: CASSFKRREVNEQFF. Supplemented by reference TRBV5-4 and TRBJ2-1, the full variable domain reads ETGVTQSPTHLIKTRGQQVTLRCSSQSGHNTVSWYQQALGQGPQFIFQYYREEENGRGNFPPRFSGLQFPNYSSELNVNALELDDSALYLCASSFKRREVNEQFFGPGTRLTVL.

The rearrangement joins TRBV2 to TRBJ2-5; D is undetermined. CDR3 length: 14 residues. Per the germline V gene, CDR1 is SNHLY and CDR2 is FYNNEI. V was clipped by 4 bases and J by 2 bases, with 11 bases between them. The CDR3 spells CASSVLGLQETQYF. DNA for the CDR3: TGTGCCAGCAGTGTTTTAGGGTTGCAAGAGACCCAGTACTTC.

The chain recombines TRBV25-1 with TRBJ2-2, with 8 bases that match TRBD1. CDR3 length equals 18 residues. The germline gives CDR1 MGHDK, CDR2 SYGVNS. Trimming removed 5 bases from V and 7 bases from J; junction bases left unmatched: 18. CDR3 in DNA: TGTGCCAGCAGTCCCCAGGGATGGCAGGGGGCAGGCGGCGGGGAGCTGTTTTTT. Protein product: CASSPQGWQGAGGGELFF. Drawing the rest from reference TRBV25-1 and TRBJ2-2, the complete variable domain is EADIYQTPRYLVIGTGKKITLECSQTMGHDKMYWYQQDPGMELHLIHYSYGVNSTEKGDLSSESTVSRIRTEHFPLTLESARPSHTSQYLCASSPQGWQGAGGGELFFGEGSRLTVL.

The V and J genes are TRBV29-1 and TRBJ1-5; a possible D gene is TRBD1 (5 bases). Germline CDR1 is SQVTM and CDR2 is ANQGSEA. Trimming shortened V by 5 bases and J by 4 bases, and 12 bases separated the two germline ends. This CDR3 has 13 amino acids. The CDR3 DNA reads as TGCAGCGTTCGACTGGGGGATAATCAGCCCCAGCATTTT. As protein: CSVRLGDNQPQHF.

The chain combines TRBV7-8 with TRBJ1-5; 8 bases line up with TRBD1. The CDR3 sequence is 13 residues long. Germline V CDR1 and CDR2: SGHVS, FQNEAQ. V shed 5 bases, J shed 5 bases, and the junction held 2 bases outside the gene matches. The chain's CDR3 is CASSKDRDQPQHF. Here the CDR3 DNA reads TGTGCCAGCAGCAAGGACAGGGATCAGCCCCAGCATTTT.

This clone was recorded only once. The chain links TRBV7-9 to TRBJ1-3; tentatively, D is TRBD1 (6 bases). V dropped 2 bases and J dropped 0 bases, with 8 bases sitting between them. Germline V lookup: CDR1 SEHNR, CDR2 FQNEAQ (reference sequence). The CDR3 runs 15 residues. In nucleotides, the CDR3 is TGTGCCAGCAGCTTACAACAGGGCTCTGGAAACACCATATATTTT. It specifies CASSLQQGSGNTIYF.

As regards this clone: Compared with germline, one end of the junction differs, possibly owing to a read error. The chain carries TRBV7-9 and TRBJ2-1, with D maybe TRBD2 (6 bases). Germline CDR1 SEHNR, CDR2 FQNEAQ (reference sequence). The CDR3 extends over 11 amino acids. CDR3 sequence: CASSLGTDRIF. CDR3 in DNA: TGTGCCAGCAGCTTGGGGACTGACCGTATCTTC.

For this clone: A much larger clonotype is one base distant, so this may be a read error. The chain is built from TRBV7-2 and TRBJ1-5; D unclear. The germline V and J ends were trimmed by 3 bases and 8 bases, with 14 bases remaining between them. This CDR3 has 14 residues. Germline V CDR1 and CDR2: SGHTA, FQGNSA. The CDR3 coding sequence is TGTGCCAGCAGCTTGTCCCGGTACATTGAGCCCCAGCATTTT. Translating gives CASSLSRYIEPQHF.

The rearrangement uses TRBV6-1 and TRBJ2-7; 14 positions agree with TRBD2. This CDR3 is 15 amino acids long. Trimming took 5 bases from V and 1 from J; bases not matched to a gene: 1. Germline CDR1 is MNHNS and CDR2 is SASEGT. The CDR3 DNA follows: TGTGCCAGCAGTTGGACTAGCGGGAGGTCCTACGAGCAGTACTTC. It yields the protein CASSWTSGRSYEQYF.

This clone was recorded only once. The V gene is TRBV27, the J gene TRBJ2-3; a weak D match, TRBD1 (6 bases). V shed 4 bases and J shed 4 bases, with 15 bases lying between them. Germline V CDR1 and CDR2: MNHEY, SMNVEV (reference sequence). The CDR3 consists of 15 residues. The CDR3 nucleotides read TGTGCCAGCAGTTGGCTAACAGGGTTCGCAGATACGCAGTATTTT. Translating it yields CASSWLTGFADTQYF.

The chain joins TRBV9 to TRBJ2-3, with 7 bases aligning to TRBD1. CDR1 SGDLS and CDR2 YYNGEE come from the germline V gene. The CDR3 loop spans 15 amino acids. The trim removed 3 bases at V and 2 bases at J, leaving 6 bases unmatched. CDR3 loop: CASSAGQPSTDTQYF. The CDR3 coding sequence is TGTGCCAGCAGCGCGGGACAGCCATCCACAGATACGCAGTATTTT. Drawing the rest from reference TRBV9 and TRBJ2-3, the complete variable domain is DSGVTQTPKHLITATGQRVTLRCSPRSGDLSVYWYQQSLDQGLQFLIQYYNGEERAKGNILERFSAQQFPDLHSELNLSSLELGDSALYFCASSAGQPSTDTQYFGPGTRLTVL.

This chain uses TRBV27 with TRBJ1-1; TRBD1 agrees at 7 bases. This CDR3 comprises 15 residues. The germline CDR1 and CDR2 sequences are MNHEY and SMNVEV (reference sequence). Trimming removed 1 base from V and 4 bases from J; junction bases left unmatched: 6. The CDR3 protein is CASSLFSTGSTEAFF. CDR3 nucleotide sequence: TGTGCCAGCAGTTTATTCTCGACAGGGAGCACTGAAGCTTTCTTT.

Comments on this clone: The junction departs from germline at one end; a sequencing error may be responsible. J is TRBJ2-2 and V is TRBV5-4; 11 bases align to TRBD2. Germline values: CDR1 SGHNT, CDR2 YYREEE (reference sequence). The CDR3 covers 16 residues. CDR3 region: CASRPGTSGFTGKLFF. In DNA form, the CDR3 reads TGTGCCAGCAGGCCCGGGACTAGCGGTTTTACCGGGAAGCTATTTTTT.

This clone was counted a single time. The V and J genes are TRBV30 and TRBJ1-1; D uncertain. From germline, CDR1 is GTSNPN and CDR2 SVGIG (reference sequence). The CDR3 runs 13 residues. Trimming shortened V by 4 bases and J by 1 base, and 10 bases separated the two germline ends. The DNA of the CDR3 is TGTGCCTGGAATAGAGTAGCGAACACTGAAGCTTTCTTT. Protein product: CAWNRVANTEAFF.

The V and J genes are TRBV2 and TRBJ2-7; D gene uncertain. Germline V gene sequence: CDR1 SNHLY, CDR2 FYNNEI. V lost 7 bases and J lost 0, with 13 bases in between. The CDR3 has 14 amino acids. This CDR3 reads CASIVSRSSYEQYF. The CDR3 DNA follows: TGTGCCAGCATTGTAAGCAGGAGCTCCTACGAGCAGTACTTC.

V and J are TRBV29-1 and TRBJ2-7, with D perhaps matching TRBD1 (5 bases). The CDR3 is 15 residues long. Germline-derived CDR1 and CDR2 are SQVTM and ANQGSEA. V lost 6 bases and J 4 bases, leaving 22 bases between the germline ends. This CDR3 is CSVVGGARVAYEQYF. CDR3 bases: TGCAGCGTCGTAGGTGGGGCCAGGGTGGCTTACGAGCAGTACTTC.

About this clone: Other DNA sequences within the sample encode an identical CDR3. The rearrangement uses TRBV5-1 and TRBJ2-7; 10 bases line up with TRBD2. CDR3 length: 15 amino acids. Germline CDR1 SGHRS, CDR2 YFSETQ. The trim removed 4 bases at V and 1 base at J, leaving 5 bases unmatched. Here the CDR3 reads CASSGILAGSYEQYF. The CDR3 coding sequence is TGCGCCAGCAGCGGGATACTAGCGGGGTCCTACGAGCAGTACTTC.

This chain links TRBV28 with TRBJ2-1; 7 bases are shared with TRBD2. V lost 8 bases and J lost 3; bases outside the gene matches: 10. CDR3 length: 15 residues. The germline V gene has CDR1 MDHEN and CDR2 SYDVKM. The CDR3 loop is CASAPREIYYNEQFF. CDR3 sequence (DNA): TGTGCCAGCGCGCCGCGGGAGATCTACTACAATGAGCAGTTCTTC.

The chain is built from TRBV6-4 and TRBJ2-3; the match to TRBD2 covers 7 bases. V shed 6 bases, J shed 0 bases, and the junction held 6 bases outside the gene matches. The CDR3 has 15 residues. The V gene's germline CDR1 is MRHNA and CDR2 SNTAGT. CDR3 loop: CASRATSSSTDTQYF. In DNA, the CDR3 is TGTGCCAGCAGGGCGACTAGCTCTAGCACAGATACGCAGTATTTT.

The chain uses TRBV30 and TRBJ1-4, with TRBD1 as a possible D gene (6 bases). V shed 2 bases and J shed 8 bases, with 21 bases lying between them. The germline gives CDR1 GTSNPN, CDR2 SVGIG (reference sequence). The CDR3 is made up of 16 amino acids. This CDR3 reads CAWSRGQLSTTEKLFF. For the CDR3, the DNA is TGTGCCTGGAGTCGCGGACAGCTCTCAACAACCGAAAAACTGTTTTTT.